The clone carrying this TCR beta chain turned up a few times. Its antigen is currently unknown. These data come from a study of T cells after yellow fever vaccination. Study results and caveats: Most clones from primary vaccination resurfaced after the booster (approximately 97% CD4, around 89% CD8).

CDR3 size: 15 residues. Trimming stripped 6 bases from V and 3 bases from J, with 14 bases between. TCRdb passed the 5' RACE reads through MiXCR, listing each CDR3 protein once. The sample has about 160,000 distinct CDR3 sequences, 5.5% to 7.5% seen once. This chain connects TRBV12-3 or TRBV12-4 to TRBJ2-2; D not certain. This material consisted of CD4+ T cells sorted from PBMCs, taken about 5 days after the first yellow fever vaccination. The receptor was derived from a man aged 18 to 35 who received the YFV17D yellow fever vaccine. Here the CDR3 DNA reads TGTGCCAGCAGACGGGCCCCACGGGACACCGGGGAGCTGTTTTTT. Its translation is CASRRAPRDTGELFF.